Listed here are 21 T cell receptor beta chains from one sample, sequenced in a study of blood T cell repertoires in COVID-19. This table comes from immunoSEQ multiplex PCR, and its TCRdb copy is limited to in-frame clones, with some not included. Of fewer than 300,000 clones detected, more than 75% appear once; the ten largest clones hold about 2%. Sample: PBMCs or T cells enriched from blood (not recorded which). The receptors come from a woman aged 40-49 years with acute COVID-19.

The V and J genes are TRBV23-1 and TRBJ1-2, with 8 bases lining up with TRBD1. TRBV23-1 is designated an ORF whose function remains uncertain. Trimming removed 5 bases from V and 8 bases from J; junction bases left unmatched: 10. The CDR3 sequence is 14 residues long. CDR3 amino acids: CASSGDRWSCGYTF. The DNA of the CDR3 is TGCGCCAGCAGTGGGGACAGGTGGTCTTGCGGCTACACCTTC.

The gene calls are TRBV9 and TRBJ2-5; 11 bases match TRBD2. V lost 4 bases and J lost 11; bases outside the gene matches: 7. CDR3 size: 13 residues. Germline V gene data show CDR1 as SGDLS and CDR2 as YYNGEE. Here the CDR3 DNA reads TGTGCCAGCAGCTCCGTAGCGGGAGGGGCACAGTACTTC. Residues: CASSSVAGGAQYF.

This clone has just a few counts. The V and J genes are TRBV11-2 and TRBJ2-7, with a weak D call TRBD1 (5 bases). The CDR3 is made up of 14 amino acids. The germline CDR1 and CDR2 sequences are SGHAT and FQNNGV. V gave up 3 bases and J gave up 2 bases, with 11 bases separating them. CDR3 bases: TGTGCCAGCAGCTTCAACAGGAGACCCTACGAGCAGTACTTC. Its protein product is CASSFNRRPYEQYF.

J is TRBJ1-1 and V is TRBV6-5; TRBD1 is a possible D gene (6 bases). There are 14 residues in the CDR3. The V end lost 6 bases, the J end lost 3 bases, and 14 bases lay between the germline ends. In germline, CDR1 is MNHEY, CDR2 SVGAGI. The CDR3 here is CASRSQGGDTEAFF. The CDR3 coding sequence is TGTGCCAGCAGGTCACAGGGTGGGGACACTGAAGCTTTCTTT.

Of note for this clone: Additional DNA sequences in this sample encode the identical CDR3. The rearrangement joins TRBV4-2 to TRBJ1-1, with 11 nucleotides matching TRBD1. Germline CDR1 and CDR2: LGHNA and YNFKEQ. The CDR3 totals 15 residues. V shed 1 base and J 4 bases; nucleotides not matched to a gene: 2. Here the CDR3 DNA reads TGTGCCAGCAGCCAAGGCGGGACAGGGGGCACTGAAGCTTTCTTT. Protein product: CASSQGGTGGTEAFF.

The chain joins TRBV7-2 to TRBJ2-1; 8 bases agree with TRBD1. The V gene's germline CDR1 is SGHTA and CDR2 FQGNSA. The length of the CDR3 is 15 residues. The ends lost 5 bases at V and 8 bases at J; junction bases unmatched: 11. CDR3 sequence reads: CASSPGQEPAYEQFF. The CDR3 region has the DNA TGTGCCAGCAGCCCGGGACAGGAACCCGCGTATGAGCAGTTCTTC.

This clone was detected a few times. V usage is TRBV29-1 and J usage is TRBJ1-1; D possibly corresponds to TRBD1 (6 bases). The V gene lost 7 bases and the J gene lost 7 bases, with 10 bases spanning the gap. Germline V gives CDR1 SQVTM, CDR2 ANQGSEA. CDR3 length: 10 amino acids. The CDR3 bases are TGCAGCGGGAAGGACAGTGAAGCTTTCTTT. It specifies CSGKDSEAFF.

CDR3 sequence: CASSLRLVSAGGPKETQYF. The DNA of the CDR3 is TGTGCCAGCAGCTTAAGATTAGTTTCGGCGGGGGGTCCCAAAGAGACCCAGTACTTC. The chain employs TRBV7-2 and TRBJ2-5; the match to TRBD2 covers 8 bases. Germline loops: CDR1 SGHTA, CDR2 FQGNSA. The V segment lost 2 bases and the J segment 3 bases; nucleotides outside the gene matches: 17. This CDR3 is 19 amino acids long.

This chain joins TRBV6-2 or TRBV6-3 and TRBJ2-3; maybe TRBD2 (6 bases). The CDR3 consists of 15 residues. Deletions cut 2 bases from V and 1 base from J, with 10 bases between. The germline gives CDR1 MNHEY, CDR2 SVGEGT. The CDR3 here is CASSYMGGGTDTQYF. In DNA form, the CDR3 reads TGTGCCAGCAGTTACATGGGGGGAGGCACAGATACGCAGTATTTT.

The V call is TRBV19, the J call TRBJ1-2; 7 bases map to TRBD1. The CDR3 extends over 15 amino acids. In germline, CDR1 is LNHDA, CDR2 SQIVND (reference sequence). Trimming removed 6 bases from V and 4 bases from J; junction bases left unmatched: 11. The DNA for the CDR3 is TGTGCCAGTAGGACCATCCAGGGGGACTCCTATGGCTACACCTTC. The encoded protein is CASRTIQGDSYGYTF.

The genes are TRBV19 and TRBJ1-3; D is ambiguous. The germline V gene has CDR1 LNHDA and CDR2 SQIVND (reference sequence). V gave up 3 bases and J gave up 0 bases, with 6 bases separating them. This CDR3 is 14 amino acids long. CDR3 protein: CASSMVDSGNTIYF. CDR3 bases: TGTGCCAGTAGTATGGTAGACTCTGGAAACACCATATATTTT.

The V call is TRBV19, the J call TRBJ2-3, with 8 bases identical to TRBD1. Germline lookup yields CDR1 LNHDA and CDR2 SQIVND (reference sequence). V shed 1 base, J shed 2 bases, and the junction held 5 bases outside the gene matches. This CDR3 is built from 16 residues. DNA of the CDR3: TGTGCCAGTAGTATAGCGACAGGGGCTAACACAGATACGCAGTATTTT. Translated, it gives CASSIATGANTDTQYF. The variable domain in full, completed from reference TRBV19 and TRBJ2-3, reads DGGITQSPKYLFRKEGQNVTLSCEQNLNHDAMYWYRQDPGQGLRLIYYSQIVNDFQKGDIAEGYSVSREKKESFPLTVTSAQKNPTAFYLCASSIATGANTDTQYFGPGTRLTVL.

This rearrangement joins TRBV19 to TRBJ2-3, with 7 bases identical to TRBD2. From germline, CDR1 is LNHDA and CDR2 SQIVND (reference sequence). With 7 bases clipped from V and 2 bases from J, the junction kept 12 bases outside the gene matches. This CDR3 spans 16 amino acids. CDR3 residues: CASTLGLRGATDTQYF. CDR3 nucleotides: TGTGCCAGTACCTTGGGACTACGAGGAGCCACAGATACGCAGTATTTT.

J is TRBJ1-1 and V is TRBV3-1 (or the pseudogene TRBV3-2); tentative D call: TRBD1 (6 bases). Germline V CDR1 and CDR2: LGHDT, YNNKEL (reference sequence). Trimming shortened V by 0 bases and J by 7 bases, and 12 bases separated the two germline ends. The CDR3 is made up of 14 amino acids. CDR3 loop: CASSQDRGRVEAFF. The CDR3 nucleotides read TGTGCCAGCAGCCAAGACAGGGGTCGAGTTGAAGCTTTCTTT.

The chain uses TRBV4-3 and TRBJ1-1; D is ambiguous. Trimming left V 3 bases short and J 4 bases short, with 12 bases between. CDR3 length: 14 residues. Looked up from germline, CDR1 is LGHNA and CDR2 is YSLEER. The CDR3 sequence: CASSQAVYGTEAFF. CDR3 in DNA: TGCGCCAGCAGCCAGGCGGTTTATGGCACTGAAGCTTTCTTT.

This rearrangement joins TRBV15 to TRBJ2-1; a weak D match, TRBD2 (6 bases). The CDR3 is 13 residues long. Trimming removed 1 base at V and 7 bases at J, with 8 bases between. The germline V gene encodes CDR1 LNHNV and CDR2 YYDKDF (reference sequence). The CDR3 is CATSRVAGNEQFF. CDR3 in DNA: TGTGCCACCAGCAGAGTGGCGGGGAATGAGCAGTTCTTC. The entire variable domain, with the rest obtained from reference TRBV15 and TRBJ2-1, is as follows: DAMVIQNPRYQVTQFGKPVTLSCSQTLNHNVMYWYQQKSSQAPKLLFHYYDKDFNNEADTPDNFQSRRPNTSFCFLDIRSPGLGDTAMYLCATSRVAGNEQFFGPGTRLTVL.

This sequence joins TRBV2 and TRBJ2-3; tentative D call: TRBD1 (5 bases). The CDR3 is made up of 15 amino acids. Germline CDR1 and CDR2: SNHLY and FYNNEI. V gave up 8 bases and J gave up 2 bases, with 17 bases separating them. DNA of the CDR3: TGTGCCAGCTCCCCCTCCTTGACAGTCACAGATACGCAGTATTTT. This sequence encodes CASSPSLTVTDTQYF. Based on the CDR3 plus reference TRBV2 and TRBJ2-3, the full variable domain is EPEVTQTPSHQVTQMGQEVILRCVPISNHLYFYWYRQILGQKVEFLVSFYNNEISEKSEIFDDQFSVERPDGSNFTLKIRSTKLEDSAMYFCASSPSLTVTDTQYFGPGTRLTVL.

The CDR3 DNA is TGTGCCACCAGTGATGGACAGGGGAGAGAGACCCAGTACTTC. It encodes CATSDGQGRETQYF. The genes are TRBV24-1 and TRBJ2-5; TRBD1 aligns across 9 bases. The CDR3 loop spans 14 amino acids. V lost 3 bases to trimming and J lost 4 bases; unmatched junction nucleotides: 2. CDR1 and CDR2 from the germline V gene are KGHDR and SFDVKD.

The table lists this clone with a few counts. The V and J genes are TRBV4-1 and TRBJ1-5; D remains ambiguous. Germline CDR1 reads MGHRA; CDR2 reads YSYEKL. V lost 2 bases, J lost 4 bases, and 9 bases lay in between. The CDR3 has 14 amino acids. The CDR3 DNA reads as TGCGCCAGCAGCCAATCGGGAGGGAATCAGCCCCAGCATTTT. Amino acid sequence: CASSQSGGNQPQHF.

CDR3 in amino acids: CASSQSTGSNEKLFF. CDR3 nucleotide sequence: TGCGCCAGCAGCCAGTCGACAGGATCTAATGAAAAACTGTTTTTT. The V call is TRBV4-1, the J call TRBJ1-4, with a possible D match to TRBD1 (6 bases). CDR1 and CDR2 from the germline V gene are MGHRA and YSYEKL. V lost 3 bases to trimming and J lost 3 bases, with 11 bases between them. CDR3 length: 15 amino acids.

The CDR3 protein is CASSPRTGPWAGNTIYF. DNA of the CDR3: TGTGCCAGCAGTCCGCGGACAGGCCCCTGGGCTGGAAACACCATATATTTT. The V gene is TRBV6-6, the J gene TRBJ1-3, with 7 nucleotides matching TRBD1. Losses at the gene ends were 5 bases for V and 2 bases for J; bases not matched to a gene: 12. This CDR3 has 17 amino acids. Germline-derived CDR1 and CDR2 are MNHNY and SVGAGI (reference sequence).